A selection of T cell receptor beta chains follows, all from one sample in a study of shared clonotypes between healthy human individuals. Sequenced by immunoSEQ multiplex PCR; TCRdb stores in-frame clones only, minus some. The sample holds under 600,000 clones; less than 98% are singletons and the top ten take 0.055% to 0.07%. Source material: naive CD4+ T cells sorted from blood. The receptors stem from a woman aged 25 to 39 in good health. Both conserved end residues are part of each CDR3. The D gene is left open where the match is weak. The size entry is marked missing in some rows and otherwise reads once, few, many or a size class.

d_gene: TRBD2
j_gene: TRBJ2-1
v_gene: TRBV28
abundance: NA
CDR3nt: TGTGCCAGCAGGGGCGGACTAGCGGGAGGTCTGAATGAGCAGTTCTTC
CDR3aa: CASRGGLAGGLNEQFF

d_gene: NA
j_gene: TRBJ1-1
v_gene: TRBV28
abundance: NA
CDR3nt: TGTGCCAGCCAAGGACCCAGGCGGAACACTGAAGCTTTCTTT
CDR3aa: CASQGPRRNTEAFF

d_gene: TRBD2
j_gene: TRBJ2-3
v_gene: TRBV4-1
abundance: NA
CDR3nt: TGCGCCAGCAGCCAAGCGGTAGCGGGAGGGACAGATACGCAGTATTTT
CDR3aa: CASSQAVAGGTDTQYF

d_gene: NA
j_gene: TRBJ2-7
v_gene: TRBV28
abundance: few
CDR3nt: TGTGCCAGCAGTTCAACCTACGAGCAGTACTTC
CDR3aa: CASSSTYEQYF

d_gene: NA
j_gene: TRBJ1-5
v_gene: TRBV10-2
abundance: NA
CDR3nt: TGCGCCAGCAGAGCTGGGGGGGGACAGCCCCAGCATTTT
CDR3aa: CASRAGGGQPQHF

d_gene: TRBD1
j_gene: TRBJ2-7
v_gene: TRBV28
abundance: NA
CDR3nt: TGTGCCAGCAGTCAACTGACAGGGGGATCCTACGAGCAGTACTTC
CDR3aa: CASSQLTGGSYEQYF

d_gene: NA
j_gene: TRBJ2-7
v_gene: TRBV6-5
abundance: NA
CDR3nt: TGTGCCAGCAGTTACTCGACCGGGTCTCGGTACGAGCAGTACTTC
CDR3aa: CASSYSTGSRYEQYF

d_gene: NA
j_gene: TRBJ2-2
v_gene: TRBV21-1
abundance: NA
CDR3nt: TGTGCCAGCAGGGAAAGGTGGCTACCAGAAGGAGCCGGGGAGCTGTTTTTT
CDR3aa: CASRERWLPEGAGELFF

d_gene: TRBD2
j_gene: TRBJ2-1
v_gene: TRBV6-5
abundance: once
CDR3nt: TGTGCCAGCAATCCCGGACTAGGGGTTGGGGATGAGCAGTTCTTC
CDR3aa: CASNPGLGVGDEQFF

d_gene: NA
j_gene: TRBJ1-2
v_gene: TRBV7-9
abundance: NA
CDR3nt: TGTGCCAGCAGCTTAGAGAGGGGAAACTATGGCTACACCTTC
CDR3aa: CASSLERGNYGYTF

d_gene: TRBD2
j_gene: TRBJ2-2
v_gene: TRBV18
abundance: NA
CDR3nt: TGTGCCAGCTCACCAACTAGCGGGAGCGCCGGGGAGCTGTTTTTT
CDR3aa: CASSPTSGSAGELFF

d_gene: TRBD1
j_gene: TRBJ1-1
v_gene: TRBV11-2
abundance: NA
CDR3nt: TGTGCCAGCAGCTTAGAGCCAGGACAGGGGGAATGGGACACTGAAGCTTTCTTT
CDR3aa: CASSLEPGQGEWDTEAFF

d_gene: NA
j_gene: TRBJ1-1
v_gene: TRBV5-1
abundance: NA
CDR3nt: TGCGCCAGCAGCTTGGGGTTCATGAACACTGAAGCTTTCTTT
CDR3aa: CASSLGFMNTEAFF

d_gene: NA
j_gene: TRBJ1-5
v_gene: TRBV6-1
abundance: once
CDR3nt: TGTGCCAGCAGTGGACAGTTGCTTGATCAGCCCCAGCATTTT
CDR3aa: CASSGQLLDQPQHF

d_gene: NA
j_gene: TRBJ2-1
v_gene: TRBV5-1
abundance: once
CDR3nt: TGCGCCAGCAGCTTGGAGTTTGGAGGGGTCTACAATGAGCAGTTCTTC
CDR3aa: CASSLEFGGVYNEQFF

d_gene: NA
j_gene: TRBJ2-7
v_gene: TRBV28
abundance: once
CDR3nt: TGTGCCAGCAGTCCCTCACTCGAGGGTGTGCAGTACTTC
CDR3aa: CASSPSLEGVQYF

d_gene: NA
j_gene: TRBJ2-5
v_gene: TRBV7-8
abundance: NA
CDR3nt: TGTGCCAGCAGGTCCCACTGGGGAGGAGGCCAAGAGACCCAGTACTTC
CDR3aa: CASRSHWGGGQETQYF

d_gene: NA
j_gene: TRBJ1-4
v_gene: TRBV28
abundance: NA
CDR3nt: TGTGCCAGCAGTGGGTACCGACGGGATGAAAAACTGTTTTTT
CDR3aa: CASSGYRRDEKLFF

d_gene: NA
j_gene: TRBJ1-1
v_gene: TRBV28
abundance: NA
CDR3nt: TGTGCCAGCAGTTACTCAGGTGCGGGGAACACTGAAGCTTTCTTT
CDR3aa: CASSYSGAGNTEAFF

d_gene: NA
j_gene: TRBJ1-1
v_gene: TRBV6-5
abundance: NA
CDR3nt: TGTGCCAGCAGTTTGGAGAGATTGAACACTGAAGCTTTCTTT
CDR3aa: CASSLERLNTEAFF

d_gene: TRBD1
j_gene: TRBJ2-1
v_gene: TRBV10-3
abundance: NA
CDR3nt: TGTGCCACGGGAGAAGGCCCGTCAGGGGGCGATGAGCAGTTCTTC
CDR3aa: CATGEGPSGGDEQFF

d_gene: TRBD1
j_gene: TRBJ1-5
v_gene: TRBV28
abundance: NA
CDR3nt: TGTGCCAGCAGCCCTTATCGACAGGGTATGGGTCAGCCCCAGCATTTT
CDR3aa: CASSPYRQGMGQPQHF

d_gene: NA
j_gene: TRBJ2-2
v_gene: TRBV27
abundance: NA
CDR3nt: TGTGCCAGCAGTTTTTCGGGGTTCACCGGGGAGCTGTTTTTT
CDR3aa: CASSFSGFTGELFF

d_gene: NA
j_gene: TRBJ2-5
v_gene: TRBV2
abundance: NA
CDR3nt: TGTGCCGGCAAATGGGGGCTCGAGACCCAGTACTTC
CDR3aa: CAGKWGLETQYF

d_gene: TRBD1
j_gene: TRBJ1-1
v_gene: TRBV5-1
abundance: NA
CDR3nt: TGCGCCAGCAGCTCCCAGACAGGGGACACTGAAGCTTTCTTT
CDR3aa: CASSSQTGDTEAFF

d_gene: NA
j_gene: TRBJ1-4
v_gene: TRBV5-1
abundance: NA
CDR3nt: TGCGCCAGCAGCGGGACCACAACTAATGAAAAACTGTTTTTT
CDR3aa: CASSGTTTNEKLFF

d_gene: NA
j_gene: TRBJ2-3
v_gene: TRBV7-9
abundance: NA
CDR3nt: TGTGCCAGCAGCTTATTCGACAGCACAGATACGCAGTATTTT
CDR3aa: CASSLFDSTDTQYF

d_gene: NA
j_gene: TRBJ1-4
v_gene: TRBV28
abundance: NA
CDR3nt: TGTGCCAGCAGTTTATTACCCCCAGGGGTGGGTGGCGGTGAAAAACTGTTTTTT
CDR3aa: CASSLLPPGVGGGEKLFF